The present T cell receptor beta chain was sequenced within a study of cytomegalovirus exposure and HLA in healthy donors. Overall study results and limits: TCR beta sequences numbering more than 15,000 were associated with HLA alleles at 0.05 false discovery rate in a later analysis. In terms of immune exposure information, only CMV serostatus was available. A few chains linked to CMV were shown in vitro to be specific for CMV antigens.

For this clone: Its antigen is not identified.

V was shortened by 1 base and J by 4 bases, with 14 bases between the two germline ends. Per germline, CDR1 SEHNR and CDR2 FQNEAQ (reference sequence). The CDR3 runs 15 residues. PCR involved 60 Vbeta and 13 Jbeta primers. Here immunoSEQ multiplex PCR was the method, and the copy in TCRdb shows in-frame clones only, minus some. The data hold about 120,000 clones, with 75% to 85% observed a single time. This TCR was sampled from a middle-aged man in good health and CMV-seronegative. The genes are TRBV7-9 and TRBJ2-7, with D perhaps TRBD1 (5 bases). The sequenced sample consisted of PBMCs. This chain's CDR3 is CASSLVGAGIYEQYF. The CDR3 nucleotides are TGTGCCAGCAGCTTAGTAGGGGCAGGAATATACGAGCAGTACTTC. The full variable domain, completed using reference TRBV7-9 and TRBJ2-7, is DTGVSQNPRHKITKRGQNVTFRCDPISEHNRLYWYRQTLGQGPEFLTYFQNEAQLEKSRLLSDRFSAERPKGSFSTLEIQRTEQGDSAMYLCASSLVGAGIYEQYFGPGTRLTVT.